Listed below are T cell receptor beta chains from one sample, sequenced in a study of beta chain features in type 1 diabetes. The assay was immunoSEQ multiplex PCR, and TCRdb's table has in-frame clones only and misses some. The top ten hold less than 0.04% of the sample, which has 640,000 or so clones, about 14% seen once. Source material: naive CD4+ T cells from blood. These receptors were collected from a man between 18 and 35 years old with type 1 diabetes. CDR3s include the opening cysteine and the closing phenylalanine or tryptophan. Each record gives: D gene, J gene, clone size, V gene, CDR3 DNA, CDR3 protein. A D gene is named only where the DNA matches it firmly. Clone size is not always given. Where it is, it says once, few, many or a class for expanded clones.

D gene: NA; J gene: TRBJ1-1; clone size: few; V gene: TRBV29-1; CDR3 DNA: TGCAGCTATATGGTTACAGTGAACACTGAAGCTTTCTTT; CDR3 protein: CSYMVTVNTEAFF
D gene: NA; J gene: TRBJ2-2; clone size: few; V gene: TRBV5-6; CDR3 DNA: TGTGCCAGCAGCTCGTCCGGGGGCAACGGGGAGCTGTTTTTT; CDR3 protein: CASSSSGGNGELFF
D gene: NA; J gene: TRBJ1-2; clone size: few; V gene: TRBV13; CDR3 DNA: TGTGCCAGCACCAAAACGGCTAACCGGGACACCCTTTCTAACTATGGCTACACCTTC; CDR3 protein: CASTKTANRDTLSNYGYTF
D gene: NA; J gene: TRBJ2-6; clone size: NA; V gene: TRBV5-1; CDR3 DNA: TGCGCCAGCAGCCCGGTTTGGGGTGGGGCCAACGTCCTGACTTTC; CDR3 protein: CASSPVWGGANVLTF
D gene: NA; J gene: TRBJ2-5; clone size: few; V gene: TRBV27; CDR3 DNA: TGTGCCAGCAGTCCCCGAGCCCAAGAGACCCAGTACTTC; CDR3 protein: CASSPRAQETQYF
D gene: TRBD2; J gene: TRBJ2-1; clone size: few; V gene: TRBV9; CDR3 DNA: TGTGCCAGCACCTCAGTTGGGGCGGGAGGGGATAATGAGCAGTTCTTC; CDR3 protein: CASTSVGAGGDNEQFF
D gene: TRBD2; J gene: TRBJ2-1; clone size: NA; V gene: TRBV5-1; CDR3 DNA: TGCGCCAGCAGCTTGGGCACTAGCGGCCTCTACAATGAGCAGTTCTTC; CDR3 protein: CASSLGTSGLYNEQFF
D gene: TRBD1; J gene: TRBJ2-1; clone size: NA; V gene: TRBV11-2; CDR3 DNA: TGTGCCAGCAGCTCATACAGGGGCTTGACAGATGAGCAGTTCTTC; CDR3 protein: CASSSYRGLTDEQFF
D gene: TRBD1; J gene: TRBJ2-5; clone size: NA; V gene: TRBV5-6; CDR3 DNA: TGTGCCAGCAGCCCAGGGACAGGGGGCTGGGAGACCCAGTACTTC; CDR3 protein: CASSPGTGGWETQYF
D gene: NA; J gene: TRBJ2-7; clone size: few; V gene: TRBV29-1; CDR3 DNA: TGCAGCGTCTTTCTTACAAGCTACGAGCAGTACTTC; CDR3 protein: CSVFLTSYEQYF
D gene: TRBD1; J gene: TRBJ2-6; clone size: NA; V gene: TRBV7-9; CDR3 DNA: TGTGCCGGACCGGGACAGGGTGGGTCTGGGGCCAACGTCCTGACTTTC; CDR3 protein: CAGPGQGGSGANVLTF
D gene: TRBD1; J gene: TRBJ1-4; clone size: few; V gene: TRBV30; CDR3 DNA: TGTGCCTGGACCCCAGGGGGACTGGGCCTGGTAAAACTGTTTTTT; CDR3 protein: CAWTPGGLGLVKLFF
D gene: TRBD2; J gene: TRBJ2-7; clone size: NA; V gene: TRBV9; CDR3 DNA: TGTGCCAGCAGCGTAGGAGCCCGGGGGGACGAGCAGTACTTC; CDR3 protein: CASSVGARGDEQYF
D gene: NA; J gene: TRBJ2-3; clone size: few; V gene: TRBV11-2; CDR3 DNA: TGTGCCAGCAAGAGGTCAGATACGCAGTATTTT; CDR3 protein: CASKRSDTQYF
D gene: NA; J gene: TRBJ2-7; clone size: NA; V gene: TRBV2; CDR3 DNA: TGTGCCAGCAGGTCACTCTACGAGCAGTACTTC; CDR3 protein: CASRSLYEQYF
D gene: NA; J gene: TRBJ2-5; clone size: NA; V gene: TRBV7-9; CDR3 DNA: TGTGCCAGCAGCTTGGTTGGCATTCAGACCCAGTACTTC; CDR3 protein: CASSLVGIQTQYF
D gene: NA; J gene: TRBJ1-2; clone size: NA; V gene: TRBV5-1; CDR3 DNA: TGCGCCAGCAGCCCCCGGGCTCCCGATGGCTACACCTTC; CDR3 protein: CASSPRAPDGYTF
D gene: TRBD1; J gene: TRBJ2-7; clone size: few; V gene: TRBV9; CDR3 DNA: TGTGCCAGCAGCGCCGAACGAGGGGACAGAAAACCCTACGAGCAGTACTTC; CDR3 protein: CASSAERGDRKPYEQYF
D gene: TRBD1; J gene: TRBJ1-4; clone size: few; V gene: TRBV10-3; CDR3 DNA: TGTGCCATCAGCGGGACAGGGGCTAATGAAAAACTGTTTTTT; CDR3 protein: CAISGTGANEKLFF
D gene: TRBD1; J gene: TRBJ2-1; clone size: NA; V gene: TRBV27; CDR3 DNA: TGTGCCAGCAGTTTCGACAGGGGCAGACGCTCCTACAATGAGCAGTTCTTC; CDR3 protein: CASSFDRGRRSYNEQFF
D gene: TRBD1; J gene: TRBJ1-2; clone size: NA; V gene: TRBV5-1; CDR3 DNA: TGCGCCAGCAGCCTGGAGACAGGGTCGCACGGCTACACCTTC; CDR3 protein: CASSLETGSHGYTF
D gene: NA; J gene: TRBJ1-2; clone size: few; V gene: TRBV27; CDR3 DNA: TGTGCCAGCAGTTTATTTCCAGGGCCCGGCTATGGCTACACCTTC; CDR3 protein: CASSLFPGPGYGYTF
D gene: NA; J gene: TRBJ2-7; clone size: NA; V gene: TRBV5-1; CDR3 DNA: TGCGCCAGCAGCTTGTCCGACTACGAGCAGTACTTC; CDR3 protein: CASSLSDYEQYF
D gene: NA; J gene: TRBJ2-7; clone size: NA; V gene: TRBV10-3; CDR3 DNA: TGTGCCATCAGTGAGTCGCGAGTACCCTACGAGCAGTACTTC; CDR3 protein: CAISESRVPYEQYF
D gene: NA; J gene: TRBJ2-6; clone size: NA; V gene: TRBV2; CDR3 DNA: TGTGCCAGCAGTGATGTGTCTGGGGCCAACGTCCTGACTTTC; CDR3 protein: CASSDVSGANVLTF
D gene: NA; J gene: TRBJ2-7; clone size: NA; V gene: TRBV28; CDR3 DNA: TGTGCCAGCAGTTTCGGCCCGGGTGAGCAGTACTTC; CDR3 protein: CASSFGPGEQYF
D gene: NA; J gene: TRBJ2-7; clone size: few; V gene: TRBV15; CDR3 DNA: TGTGCCACCAGCAGAGTTGGCGCCAGGCAGTACTTC; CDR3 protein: CATSRVGARQYF
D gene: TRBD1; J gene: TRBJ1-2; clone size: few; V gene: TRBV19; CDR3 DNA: TGTGCCAGTAGTACTCAGGGGGATTATGGCTACACCTTC; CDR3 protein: CASSTQGDYGYTF
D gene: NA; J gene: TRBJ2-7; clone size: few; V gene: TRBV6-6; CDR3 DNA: TGTGCCAGCACCAAGACAGCCTACGAGCAGTACTTC; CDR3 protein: CASTKTAYEQYF
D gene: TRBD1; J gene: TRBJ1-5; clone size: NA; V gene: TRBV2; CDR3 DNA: TGTGCCAGCAGTGGCTTGACAGGGGGTCAGCCCCAGCATTTT; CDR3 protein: CASSGLTGGQPQHF
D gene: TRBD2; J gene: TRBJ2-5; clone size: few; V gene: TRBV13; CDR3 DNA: TGTGCCAGCAGCTCTAAGCGGGGTAGGGAGACCCAGTACTTC; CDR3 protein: CASSSKRGRETQYF
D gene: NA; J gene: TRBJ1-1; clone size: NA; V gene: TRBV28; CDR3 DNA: TGTGCCGGTACGGCCACAACCATCACTGAAGCTTTCTTT; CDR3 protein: CAGTATTITEAFF
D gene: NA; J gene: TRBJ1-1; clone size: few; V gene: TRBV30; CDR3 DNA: TGTGCCTGGAGTGTGCGGCACAACACTGAAGCTTTCTTT; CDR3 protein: CAWSVRHNTEAFF
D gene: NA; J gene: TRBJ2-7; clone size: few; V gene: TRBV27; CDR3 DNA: TGTGCCAGCAGTCCCGTGAGATTTGAGCAGTACTTC; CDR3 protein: CASSPVRFEQYF
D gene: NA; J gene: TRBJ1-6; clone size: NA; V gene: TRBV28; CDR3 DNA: TGTGCCAGCGCAGGGTTGGGTTCACCCCTCCACTTT; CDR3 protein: CASAGLGSPLHF
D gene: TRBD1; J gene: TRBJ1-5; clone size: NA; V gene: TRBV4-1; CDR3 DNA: TGCGCCAGCAGCCAAGATGTACAGGGGGCGAGTCAGCCCCAGCATTTT; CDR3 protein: CASSQDVQGASQPQHF
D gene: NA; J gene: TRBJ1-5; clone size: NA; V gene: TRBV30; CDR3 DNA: TGTGCCTGGAGTCCGGACAATCAGCCCCAGCATTTT; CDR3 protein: CAWSPDNQPQHF
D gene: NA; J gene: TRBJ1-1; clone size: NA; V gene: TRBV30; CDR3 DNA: TGTGCCTGGAGTGTATGGGCGGGAAACACTGAAGCTTTCTTT; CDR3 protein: CAWSVWAGNTEAFF
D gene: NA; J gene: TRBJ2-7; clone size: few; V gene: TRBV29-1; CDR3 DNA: TGCAGCGTCCTAATGGGGAACGAGCAGTACTTC; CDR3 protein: CSVLMGNEQYF
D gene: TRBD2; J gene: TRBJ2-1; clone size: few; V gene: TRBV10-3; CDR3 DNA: TGTGCCATCAGTGATTCCAGACTAGCGGGAGGGCAAAATGAGCAGTTCTTC; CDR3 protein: CAISDSRLAGGQNEQFF
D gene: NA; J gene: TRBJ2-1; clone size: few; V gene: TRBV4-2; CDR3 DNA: TGTGCCAGCAGCCAAGTGCCAGGGGCCTACAATGAGCAGTTCTTC; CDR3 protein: CASSQVPGAYNEQFF
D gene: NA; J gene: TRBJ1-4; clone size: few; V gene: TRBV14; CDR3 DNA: TGTGCCAGCAGCCAAGATAGAGCAAAAACGGGTTACGGAGAAAAACTGTTTTTT; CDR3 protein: CASSQDRAKTGYGEKLFF
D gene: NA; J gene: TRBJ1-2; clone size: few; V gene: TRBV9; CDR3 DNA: TGTGCCAGCAGCGTAGCGGGACACACTAACTATGGCTACACCTTC; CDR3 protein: CASSVAGHTNYGYTF
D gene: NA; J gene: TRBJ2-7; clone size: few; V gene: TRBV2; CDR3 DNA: TGTGCCAGCACCCCCCAGACGGCCCCCTTGGTCGAGCAGTACTTC; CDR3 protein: CASTPQTAPLVEQYF
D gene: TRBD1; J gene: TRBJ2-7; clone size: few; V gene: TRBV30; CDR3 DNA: TGTGCCTGGAAGGGACAGTCGAGCTCCTACGAGCAGTACTTC; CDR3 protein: CAWKGQSSSYEQYF
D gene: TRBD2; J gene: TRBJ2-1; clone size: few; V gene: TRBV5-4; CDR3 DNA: TGTGCCAGCACCGAACGTCGCGGGAGCTCCTACAATGAGCAGTTCTTC; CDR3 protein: CASTERRGSSYNEQFF
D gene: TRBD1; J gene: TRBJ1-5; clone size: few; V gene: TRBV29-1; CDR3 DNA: TGCAGCGTTTCCGGGACAGGGGGCGATCAGCCCCAGCATTTT; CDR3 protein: CSVSGTGGDQPQHF
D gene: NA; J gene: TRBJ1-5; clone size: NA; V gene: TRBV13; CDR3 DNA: TGTGCCAGCAGCCAACGGAGGAATCAGCCCCAGCATTTT; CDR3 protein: CASSQRRNQPQHF
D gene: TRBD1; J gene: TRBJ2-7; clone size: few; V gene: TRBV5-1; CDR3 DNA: TGCGCCAGCAGCACCAGACAGGGGAGTTTCTACGAGCAGTACTTC; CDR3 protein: CASSTRQGSFYEQYF
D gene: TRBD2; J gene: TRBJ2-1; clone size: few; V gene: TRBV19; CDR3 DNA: TGTGCCAGTACCCGGACTAGCGGGAGGTCGGGCAATGAGCAGTTCTTC; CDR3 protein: CASTRTSGRSGNEQFF
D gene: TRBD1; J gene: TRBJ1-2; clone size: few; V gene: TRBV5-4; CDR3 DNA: TGTGCCAGCAGCTCCAGGACAGGGGACTATGGCTACACCTTC; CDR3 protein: CASSSRTGDYGYTF
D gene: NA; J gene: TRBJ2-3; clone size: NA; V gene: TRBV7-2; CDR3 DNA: TGTGCCAGCAACCAGGGGGGGACTAGCACAGATACGCAGTATTTT; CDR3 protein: CASNQGGTSTDTQYF